A selection of T cell receptor beta chains follows, all from one sample in a study of T-cell memory formation after mild COVID-19. TCRdb fed the 5' RACE reads into MiXCR, producing one record per CDR3 protein. The repertoire holds just over 350,000 distinct CDR3 sequences, roughly 14% seen once, with 22% in the top ten. What was sequenced was PBMCs or a T cell subset sorted from them (not recorded which). The receptors come from a man aged 18-30 years who had mild COVID-19 (a few samples of this study predate the infection). Cell type and time point are not known. Both conserved end residues are part of each CDR3. D genes are given only for firm matches. The listing skips clone size in some rows; elsewhere it reads once, few, many or a size class.

size: .; D: TRBD1; V: TRBV18; J: TRBJ1-3; CDR3: CASSRDSLSGNTIYF; DNA: TGTGCCAGCTCCCGGGACAGCCTCTCTGGAAACACCATATATTTT
size: many; D: .; V: TRBV10-2; J: TRBJ2-3; CDR3: CASSGGLVDTQYF; DNA: TGCGCCAGCAGCGGGGGCCTGGTTGATACGCAGTATTTT
size: few; D: .; V: TRBV12-3/TRBV12-4; J: TRBJ2-5; CDR3: CASTPSPDFKETQYF; DNA: TGTGCCAGCACCCCATCGCCCGACTTCAAAGAGACCCAGTACTTC
size: few; D: .; V: TRBV20-1; J: TRBJ1-1; CDR3: CSARPGEIAFF; DNA: TGCAGTGCTAGGCCAGGGGAGATAGCTTTCTTT
size: few; D: TRBD2; V: TRBV11-2; J: TRBJ2-1; CDR3: CASSLDLFSGGGSYNEQFF; DNA: TGTGCCAGCAGCTTAGATCTGTTTAGCGGGGGGGGATCCTACAATGAGCAGTTCTTC
size: .; D: .; V: TRBV20-1; J: TRBJ2-2; CDR3: CSARSGELFF; DNA: TGCAGTGCTAGAAGCGGGGAGCTGTTTTTT
size: .; D: .; V: TRBV4-3; J: TRBJ1-2; CDR3: CASSQDEGDGYTF; DNA: TGCGCCAGCAGCCAAGATGAAGGGGATGGCTACACCTTC
size: .; D: .; V: TRBV7-2; J: TRBJ1-4; CDR3: CASSLRISATNEKLFF; DNA: TGTGCCAGCAGCCTCAGGATCTCTGCAACTAATGAAAAACTGTTTTTT
size: .; D: .; V: TRBV5-1; J: TRBJ1-2; CDR3: CASSLVGGSANYGYTF; DNA: TGCGCCAGCAGCTTGGTCGGGGGAAGTGCTAACTATGGCTACACCTTC
size: .; D: .; V: TRBV20-1; J: TRBJ1-4; CDR3: CSAPGARGRGEKLFF; DNA: TGCAGTGCTCCTGGGGCCCGGGGGCGCGGTGAAAAACTGTTTTTT
size: .; D: TRBD1; V: TRBV6-1; J: TRBJ1-1; CDR3: CASSEAPTGGTEAFF; DNA: TGTGCCAGCAGTGAAGCCCCCACAGGGGGCACTGAAGCTTTCTTT
size: few; D: .; V: TRBV29-1; J: TRBJ2-6; CDR3: CSGSSGANVLTF; DNA: TGCAGCGGAAGCTCTGGGGCCAACGTCCTGACTTTC
size: .; D: TRBD1; V: TRBV6-2/TRBV6-3; J: TRBJ2-1; CDR3: CASSYTRTGGPYNEQFF; DNA: TGTGCCAGCAGTTACACGCGAACAGGGGGCCCTTACAATGAGCAGTTCTTC
size: few; D: .; V: TRBV6-1; J: TRBJ1-2; CDR3: CASTLGRSNYGYTF; DNA: TGTGCCAGCACTCTCGGGAGGTCTAACTATGGCTACACCTTC
size: .; D: TRBD1; V: TRBV28; J: TRBJ1-1; CDR3: CASSSRAGGCTEAFF; DNA: TGTGCCAGCAGTTCCAGGGCAGGGGGATGCACTGAAGCTTTCTTT
size: many; D: TRBD2; V: TRBV27; J: TRBJ2-1; CDR3: CASSSTALAGAINEQFF; DNA: TGTGCCAGCAGTTCCACCGCACTAGCGGGGGCCATCAATGAGCAGTTCTTC
size: .; D: .; V: TRBV20-1; J: TRBJ1-2; CDR3: CSARVQNYGYTF; DNA: TGCAGTGCTAGAGTACAGAACTATGGCTACACCTTC
size: .; D: TRBD1; V: TRBV7-2; J: TRBJ2-1; CDR3: CASSFPAGQGDNEQFF; DNA: TGTGCCAGCTCTTTCCCCGCAGGACAGGGAGACAATGAGCAGTTCTTC
size: .; D: .; V: TRBV6-2/TRBV6-3; J: TRBJ1-5; CDR3: CASSYRRALNQPQHF; DNA: TGTGCCAGCAGTTACCGGCGGGCCCTTAATCAGCCCCAGCATTTT
size: few; D: .; V: TRBV7-9; J: TRBJ1-1; CDR3: CASSLNLKGFTEAFF; DNA: TGTGCCAGCAGCTTAAACCTTAAAGGGTTCACTGAAGCTTTCTTT
size: many; D: .; V: TRBV5-1; J: TRBJ1-1; CDR3: CASSSRQDRNTEAFF; DNA: TGCGCCAGCAGCTCCCGACAGGACCGGAACACTGAAGCTTTCTTT
size: few; D: .; V: TRBV7-3; J: TRBJ2-5; CDR3: CASSLGPFQETQYF; DNA: TGTGCCAGCAGCTTAGGGCCTTTCCAAGAGACCCAGTACTTC
size: few; D: .; V: TRBV20-1; J: TRBJ2-5; CDR3: CSARDWENQETQYF; DNA: TGCAGTGCTAGAGATTGGGAGAACCAAGAGACCCAGTACTTC
size: many; D: .; V: TRBV5-1; J: TRBJ1-1; CDR3: CASSRPPDTEAFF; DNA: TGCGCCAGCAGCCGCCCACCGGACACTGAAGCTTTCTTT
size: once; D: .; V: TRBV18; J: TRBJ1-2; CDR3: CASSPREPGGDYGYTF; DNA: TGTGCCAGCTCACCACGGGAGCCGGGAGGGGACTATGGCTACACCTTC
size: few; D: .; V: TRBV4-1; J: TRBJ2-1; CDR3: CASSKVGSTRNEQFF; DNA: TGCGCCAGCAGCAAGGTTGGTTCGACGCGCAATGAGCAGTTCTTC
size: few; D: TRBD2; V: TRBV7-2; J: TRBJ2-5; CDR3: CASSQLAGGEETQYF; DNA: TGTGCCAGCAGCCAGCTAGCGGGGGGCGAAGAGACCCAGTACTTC
size: .; D: TRBD2; V: TRBV5-1; J: TRBJ2-5; CDR3: CASFGLAGEETQYF; DNA: TGCGCCAGCTTCGGACTAGCGGGGGAGGAGACCCAGTACTTC
size: many; D: .; V: TRBV6-5; J: TRBJ2-1; CDR3: CASSLFGRGRGNVEQFF; DNA: TGTGCCAGCAGTTTATTCGGCAGAGGCAGGGGCAATGTCGAGCAGTTCTTC
size: many; D: .; V: TRBV6-5; J: TRBJ2-2; CDR3: CASTPNNGELFF; DNA: TGTGCCAGCACTCCAAATAACGGGGAGCTGTTTTTT
size: few; D: TRBD1; V: TRBV7-9; J: TRBJ1-6; CDR3: CASSPGQDYSPLHF; DNA: TGTGCCAGCAGCCCGGGACAGGATTACTCACCCCTCCACTTT
size: .; D: .; V: TRBV6-5; J: TRBJ1-2; CDR3: CASRPIEHYGYTF; DNA: TGTGCCAGCAGGCCCATAGAGCACTATGGCTACACCTTC
size: many; D: .; V: TRBV18; J: TRBJ2-3; CDR3: CASSPVDVPGPDTQYF; DNA: TGTGCCAGCTCACCGGTCGATGTTCCGGGCCCAGATACGCAGTATTTT
size: .; D: .; V: TRBV5-1; J: TRBJ1-2; CDR3: CASSLGVAGFRCGYTF; DNA: TGCGCCAGCAGCTTGGGAGTCGCTGGGTTCCGGTGTGGCTACACCTTC
size: .; D: .; V: TRBV12-3/TRBV12-4; J: TRBJ1-1; CDR3: CASSPSGRSLLFMNTEAFF; DNA: TGTGCCAGCAGCCCTTCGGGCCGGTCACTCCTGTTCATGAACACTGAAGCTTTCTTT
size: few; D: TRBD1; V: TRBV19; J: TRBJ1-2; CDR3: CASSITGGYGYTF; DNA: TGTGCCAGTAGTATTACAGGGGGCTATGGCTACACCTTC
size: .; D: .; V: TRBV6-6; J: TRBJ1-4; CDR3: CASSYEDSNEKLFF; DNA: TGTGCCAGCAGTTACGAGGACAGCAATGAAAAACTGTTTTTT
size: .; D: .; V: TRBV30; J: TRBJ2-7; CDR3: CAWSVSYIYEQYF; DNA: TGTGCCTGGTCGGTTAGTTATATCTACGAGCAGTACTTC
size: .; D: .; V: TRBV4-1; J: TRBJ1-1; CDR3: CASSPGRGGTEAFF; DNA: TGCGCCAGCAGCCCAGGGAGGGGGGGGACTGAAGCTTTCTTT
size: .; D: TRBD1; V: TRBV6-2/TRBV6-3; J: TRBJ2-1; CDR3: CASSYGGTGIRNEQFF; DNA: TGTGCCAGCAGTTACGGGGGGACAGGGATCCGCAATGAGCAGTTCTTC